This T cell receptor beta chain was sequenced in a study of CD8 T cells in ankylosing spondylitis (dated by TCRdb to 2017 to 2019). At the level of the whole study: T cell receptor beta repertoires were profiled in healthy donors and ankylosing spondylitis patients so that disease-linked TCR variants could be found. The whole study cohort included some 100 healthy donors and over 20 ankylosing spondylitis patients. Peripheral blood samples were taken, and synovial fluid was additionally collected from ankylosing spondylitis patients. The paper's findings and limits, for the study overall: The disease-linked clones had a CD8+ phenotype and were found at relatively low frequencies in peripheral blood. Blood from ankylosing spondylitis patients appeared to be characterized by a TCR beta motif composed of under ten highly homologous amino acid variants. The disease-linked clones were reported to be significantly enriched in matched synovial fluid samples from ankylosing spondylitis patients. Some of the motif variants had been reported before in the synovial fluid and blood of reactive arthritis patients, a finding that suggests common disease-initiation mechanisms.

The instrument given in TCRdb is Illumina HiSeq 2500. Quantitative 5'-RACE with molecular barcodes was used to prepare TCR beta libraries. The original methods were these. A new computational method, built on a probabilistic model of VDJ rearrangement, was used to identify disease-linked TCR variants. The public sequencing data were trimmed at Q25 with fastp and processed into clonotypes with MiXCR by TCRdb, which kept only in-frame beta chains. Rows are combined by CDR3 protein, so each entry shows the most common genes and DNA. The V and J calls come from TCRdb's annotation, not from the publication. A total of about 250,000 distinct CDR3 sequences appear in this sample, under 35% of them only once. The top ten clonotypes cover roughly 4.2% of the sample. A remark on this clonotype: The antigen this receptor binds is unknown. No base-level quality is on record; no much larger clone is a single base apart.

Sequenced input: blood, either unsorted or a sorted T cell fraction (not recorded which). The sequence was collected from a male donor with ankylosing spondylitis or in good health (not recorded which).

The CDR3 is CASSFSSAGEETQYF. In nucleotides, the sequence is TGTGCCAGCAGTTTTTCTTCAGCGGGAGAAGAGACCCAGTACTTC. The V and J genes are TRBV28 and TRBJ2-5; the central 8 bases match TRBD2. From V the trimming removes 3 bases and from J it removes 3 bases, while the gene matches leave 6 bases of the junction unaccounted for. Reading the germline V gene gives CDR1 MDHEN and CDR2 SYDVKM. Reading from cysteine to phenylalanine, the CDR3 counts 15 amino acids. Of all the DNA, just the CDR3 is kept, 45 bases in frame from base 1.